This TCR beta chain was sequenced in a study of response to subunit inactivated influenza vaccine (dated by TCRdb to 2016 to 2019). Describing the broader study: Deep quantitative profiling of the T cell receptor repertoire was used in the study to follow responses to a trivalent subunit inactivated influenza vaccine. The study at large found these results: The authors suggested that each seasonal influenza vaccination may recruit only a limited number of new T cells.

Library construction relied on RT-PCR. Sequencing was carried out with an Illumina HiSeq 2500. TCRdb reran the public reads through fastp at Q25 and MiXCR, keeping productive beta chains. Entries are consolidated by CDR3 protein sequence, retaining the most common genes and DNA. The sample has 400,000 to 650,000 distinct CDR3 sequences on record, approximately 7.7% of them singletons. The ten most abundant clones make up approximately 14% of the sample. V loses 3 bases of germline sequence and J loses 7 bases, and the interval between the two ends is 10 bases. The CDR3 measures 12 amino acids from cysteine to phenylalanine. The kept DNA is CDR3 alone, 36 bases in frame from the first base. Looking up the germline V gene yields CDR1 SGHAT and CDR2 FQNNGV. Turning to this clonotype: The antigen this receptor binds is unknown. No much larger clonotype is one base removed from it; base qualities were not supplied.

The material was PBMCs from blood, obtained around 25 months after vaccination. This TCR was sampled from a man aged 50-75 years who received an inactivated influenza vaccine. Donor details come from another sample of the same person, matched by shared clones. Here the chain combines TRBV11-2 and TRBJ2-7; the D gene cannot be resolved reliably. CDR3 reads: CASSFSEWEQYF. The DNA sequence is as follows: TGTGCCAGCAGCTTTTCCGAGTGGGAGCAGTACTTC.